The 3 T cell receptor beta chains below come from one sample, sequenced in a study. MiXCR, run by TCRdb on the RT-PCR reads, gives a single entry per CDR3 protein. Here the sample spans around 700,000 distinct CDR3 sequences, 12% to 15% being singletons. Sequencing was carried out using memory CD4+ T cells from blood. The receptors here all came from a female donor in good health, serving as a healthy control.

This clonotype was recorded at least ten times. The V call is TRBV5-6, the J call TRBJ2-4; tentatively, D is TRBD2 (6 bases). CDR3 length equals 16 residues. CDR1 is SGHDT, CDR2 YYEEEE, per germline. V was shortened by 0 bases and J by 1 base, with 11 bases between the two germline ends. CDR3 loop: CASSLARESAKNIQYF. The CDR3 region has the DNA TGTGCCAGCAGCTTGGCCCGGGAGAGTGCCAAAAACATTCAGTACTTC.

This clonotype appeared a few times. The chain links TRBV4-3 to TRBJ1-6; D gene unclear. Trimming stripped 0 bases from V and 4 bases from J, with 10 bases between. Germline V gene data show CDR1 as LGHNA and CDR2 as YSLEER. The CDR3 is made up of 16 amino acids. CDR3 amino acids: CASSQDVTGYNSPLHF. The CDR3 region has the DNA TGCGCCAGCAGCCAAGATGTGACGGGGTATAATTCACCCCTCCACTTT.

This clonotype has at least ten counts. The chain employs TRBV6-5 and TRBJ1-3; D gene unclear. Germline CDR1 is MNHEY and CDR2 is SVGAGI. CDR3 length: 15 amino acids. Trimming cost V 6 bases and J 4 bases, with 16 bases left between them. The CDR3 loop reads CASSPRSLGGNTIYF. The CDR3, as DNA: TGTGCCAGCAGCCCCAGGTCCCTGGGAGGAAACACCATATATTTT.